This TCR beta chain appears in the sequencing data of a study of blood T cell repertoires in COVID-19. Study-wide background: The origin of the acute and convalescent COVID-19 samples was the United States, Italy and Spain. T cells, B-cell-depleted T cells, or PBMCs supplied cDNA or gDNA.

CDR3 length: 15 amino acids. Trimming removed 3 bases from V and 4 bases from J, with 15 bases in between. CDR1 and CDR2 from the germline V gene are MNHEY and SVGAGI. Per the original data handling: Amplified reference gene primers provided the basis for estimating nucleated cell counts. Produced via immunoSEQ multiplex PCR; TCRdb's table is partial and in-frame only. D and trimming come from the DNA, and the V and J calls and clone size come from that table. The table shows 200,000 to 250,000 clones, with roughly 84% occurring only once. Sequencing was performed on peripheral blood. This TCR came from a woman in her thirties or forties with active or convalescent COVID-19. The V call is TRBV6-5, the J call TRBJ1-1; maybe TRBD1 (5 bases). Written as DNA, the CDR3 is TGTGCCAGCAGTTATCAGGCAGGGCTGAGCACTGAAGCTTTCTTT. It yields the protein CASSYQAGLSTEAFF.